A selection of T cell receptor beta chains follows, all from one sample in a study of long-term antiretroviral therapy in people with HIV. Libraries were prepared by immunoSEQ multiplex PCR; TCRdb keeps only in-frame clonotypes and omits some of them. The table records 30,000 or so clones, about nine tenths of them present only once. The sequencing used unsorted PBMCs, collected around 5 years before starting antiretroviral therapy. These receptors came from a man aged 50-60 years with HIV. Both conserved end residues are part of each CDR3. D genes are given only for firm matches. A clone size is listed for some rows: how often the clone was seen (once, few, many), or a class if it is expanded.

clone_size j_call v_call d_call cdr3_length cdr3_aa cdr3_nt
- TRBJ1-2 TRBV7-1 TRBD1 16 CASSLGSTGFNYGYTF TGTGCCAGCAGCCTCGGGTCGACAGGGTTCAACTATGGCTACACCTTC
once TRBJ1-1 TRBV5-4 TRBD1 12 CASSLDRVGAFF TGTGCCAGCAGCCTCGACAGGGTCGGGGCTTTCTTT
- TRBJ2-6 TRBV7-2 - 11 CASSPLNVLTF TGTGCCAGCAGCCCCTTAAACGTCCTGACTTTC
- TRBJ2-3 TRBV10-3 - 17 CAIRGGLSSVEADTQYF TGTGCCATCAGGGGTGGCCTTAGTAGTGTTGAAGCAGATACGCAGTATTTT
once TRBJ1-2 TRBV2 - 12 CASSRGGYGYTF TGTGCCAGCAGCAGGGGTGGCTATGGCTACACCTTC
- TRBJ2-3 TRBV2 - 13 CASSEIAGDTQYF TGTGCCAGCAGTGAAATAGCCGGAGATACGCAGTATTTT
once TRBJ2-5 TRBV4-1 - 17 CASSQLNPKPGGETQYF TGCGCCAGCAGCCAACTAAATCCAAAACCTGGGGGGGAGACCCAGTACTTC
- TRBJ2-5 TRBV11-3 - 16 CASSPRISGDQETQYF TGTGCCAGCAGCCCGCGAATATCAGGGGACCAAGAGACCCAGTACTTC
- TRBJ1-1 TRBV7-5 - 15 CVRSPNDRENTEAFF TGTGTCAGAAGTCCAAACGACAGGGAGAACACTGAAGCTTTCTTT
- TRBJ1-2 TRBV6-5 TRBD1 13 CASSSRTGVLHTF TGTGCCAGCAGTTCGAGGACAGGGGTACTCCACACCTTC
- TRBJ2-5 TRBV5-1 - 16 CASSLGGRSYQETQYF TGCGCCAGCAGCTTGGGAGGGAGATCTTACCAAGAGACCCAGTACTTC
- TRBJ1-4 TRBV9 TRBD1 15 CASSDQQGSNEKLFF TGTGCCAGCAGCGACCAACAGGGGTCTAATGAAAAACTGTTTTTT
- TRBJ2-1 TRBV7-9 TRBD2 17 CASSDDVPSGTYNEQFF TGTGCCAGCAGCGACGACGTACCTAGCGGGACCTACAATGAGCAGTTCTTC
- TRBJ1-2 TRBV25-1 TRBD1 13 CAILGTGDSCYTF TGTGCCATCCTCGGGACAGGGGATTCTTGCTACACCTTC
- TRBJ2-7 TRBV29-1 - 11 CSVQVTYEQYF TGCAGCGTCCAAGTCACCTACGAGCAGTACTTC
- TRBJ2-7 TRBV29-1 TRBD1 12 CSGGQGNWEQYF TGCAGCGGTGGACAGGGGAATTGGGAGCAGTACTTC
- TRBJ1-6 TRBV5-1 - 16 CASSLRDQGPNSPLHF TGCGCCAGCAGCTTGAGGGACCAGGGTCCAAATTCACCCCTCCACTTT
- TRBJ1-3 TRBV5-4 - 13 CASSGGQGNTIYF TGTGCCAGCAGCGGCGGACAGGGAAACACCATATATTTT
- TRBJ1-4 TRBV5-4 - 13 CASSPGGSEKLFF TGTGCCAGCAGCCCCGGGGGATCAGAAAAACTGTTTTTT
- TRBJ2-3 TRBV7-8 - 16 CASSLNGGRYTDTQYF TGTGCCAGCAGCTTAAATGGGGGCAGGTACACAGATACGCAGTATTTT
- TRBJ2-3 TRBV18 TRBD2 17 CASSRQKLAGVTDTQYF TGTGCCAGCTCACGACAAAAACTAGCGGGAGTGACAGATACGCAGTATTTT
- TRBJ1-1 TRBV9 - 14 CASSLEPQNTEAFF TGTGCCAGCAGCCTCGAGCCTCAGAACACTGAAGCTTTCTTT
- TRBJ1-5 TRBV15 - 13 CATRRIRGQPQHF TGTGCCACCCGGCGGATAAGGGGACAGCCCCAGCATTTT
- TRBJ2-7 TRBV4-3 - 16 CASSLWKGGATYEQYF TGCGCCAGCAGCCTTTGGAAGGGGGGCGCCACCTACGAGCAGTACTTC
- TRBJ2-7 TRBV6-4 TRBD2 15 CASRGERGISYEQYF TGTGCCAGCAGGGGCGAGCGGGGGATCTCCTACGAGCAGTACTTC
- TRBJ2-7 TRBV6-1 TRBD2 17 CASSELAGAGGMGEQYF TGTGCCAGCAGTGAACTCGCTGGAGCGGGGGGCATGGGCGAGCAGTACTTC
- TRBJ2-3 TRBV5-1 - 16 CASSLAIAAGADTQYF TGCGCCAGCAGCTTGGCCATTGCCGCTGGGGCAGATACGCAGTATTTT
- TRBJ1-6 TRBV4-1 - 16 CASSHRGSSYNSPLHF TGCGCCAGCAGCCATCGGGGGAGCTCCTATAATTCACCCCTCCACTTT
- TRBJ1-3 TRBV9 - 15 CASSVAGAAGNTIYF TGTGCCAGCAGCGTAGCTGGGGCGGCTGGAAACACCATATATTTT
- TRBJ2-4 TRBV10-1 TRBD2 17 CANLPRAANWGGNIQYF TGCGCCAACTTACCCCGGGCCGCAAACTGGGGGGGGAACATTCAGTACTTC
- TRBJ1-6 TRBV7-3 - 15 CASSLNGWRNSPLHF TGTGCCAGCAGCTTAAATGGTTGGAGGAATTCACCCCTCCACTTT
few TRBJ1-2 TRBV29-1 - 11 CSLGASDGYTF TGCAGCCTGGGGGCGTCTGATGGCTACACCTTC
- TRBJ2-3 TRBV29-1 TRBD1 9 CSVGGQGYF TGCAGCGTCGGAGGACAGGGGTATTTT
- TRBJ2-5 TRBV4-1 TRBD2 17 CASSRKGWGGEGETQYF TGCGCCAGCAGCCGAAAAGGGTGGGGGGGGGAAGGAGAGACCCAGTACTTC
once TRBJ1-4 TRBV5-8 - 14 CASSRMRANEKLFF TGTGCCAGCAGCCGAATGCGGGCTAATGAAAAACTGTTTTTT
- TRBJ2-7 TRBV5-1 TRBD1 15 CASSLAPGQGSEQYF TGCGCCAGCAGCTTGGCACCGGGACAGGGAAGTGAGCAGTACTTC
- TRBJ2-7 TRBV5-6 TRBD2 15 CASSYPSGYPYEQYF TGTGCCAGCAGCTATCCTAGCGGGTATCCCTACGAGCAGTACTTC
- TRBJ1-1 TRBV15 - 15 CATSRDKWGNTEAFF TGTGCCACCAGCAGAGATAAGTGGGGAAACACTGAAGCTTTCTTT
- TRBJ2-7 TRBV2 TRBD1 11 CATEGAGEQYF TGTGCCACCGAGGGGGCAGGGGAGCAGTACTTC
- TRBJ2-7 TRBV5-1 TRBD2 17 CASSRLGLAGGPGEQYF TGCGCCAGCAGCCGGCTGGGACTAGCGGGGGGGCCGGGCGAGCAGTACTTC
- TRBJ1-2 TRBV5-4 - 14 CASSLAVSYYGYTF TGTGCCAGCAGCTTGGCCGTGTCTTACTATGGCTACACCTTC
- TRBJ1-1 TRBV6-5 - 15 CASSRDSPMNTEAFF TGTGCCAGCAGCCGAGACAGCCCTATGAACACTGAAGCTTTCTTT
- TRBJ1-1 TRBV28 - 12 CASSFTNTEAFF TGTGCCAGCAGTTTCACCAACACTGAAGCTTTCTTT
- TRBJ1-2 TRBV19 TRBD1 14 CASSADRALYGYTF TGTGCCAGTAGTGCGGACAGGGCCTTATATGGCTACACCTTC
once TRBJ2-7 TRBV7-9 TRBD1 17 CASSLRSRQGADYEQYF TGTGCCAGCAGCTTACGTAGCCGGCAGGGGGCTGATTACGAGCAGTACTTC
- TRBJ2-2 TRBV9 - 17 CASSADHRETDTGELFF TGTGCCAGCAGCGCCGACCACCGGGAGACGGACACCGGGGAGCTGTTTTTT
- TRBJ2-7 TRBV7-8 - 17 CASSSEAFPDDSPQQYF TGTGCCAGCAGCTCCGAGGCATTTCCCGATGATTCCCCCCAGCAGTACTTC
- TRBJ2-3 TRBV4-3 TRBD2 16 CASSPGKAGGGDTQYF TGCGCCAGCAGCCCGGGGAAAGCGGGGGGGGGAGATACGCAGTATTTT
- TRBJ1-5 TRBV7-8 TRBD1 16 CASSRWTGYSNQPQHF TGTGCCAGCAGCCGCTGGACAGGCTATAGCAATCAGCCCCAGCATTTT
- TRBJ1-2 TRBV29-1 - 13 CSAEDISNYGYTF TGCAGCGCGGAGGACATCTCTAACTATGGCTACACCTTC